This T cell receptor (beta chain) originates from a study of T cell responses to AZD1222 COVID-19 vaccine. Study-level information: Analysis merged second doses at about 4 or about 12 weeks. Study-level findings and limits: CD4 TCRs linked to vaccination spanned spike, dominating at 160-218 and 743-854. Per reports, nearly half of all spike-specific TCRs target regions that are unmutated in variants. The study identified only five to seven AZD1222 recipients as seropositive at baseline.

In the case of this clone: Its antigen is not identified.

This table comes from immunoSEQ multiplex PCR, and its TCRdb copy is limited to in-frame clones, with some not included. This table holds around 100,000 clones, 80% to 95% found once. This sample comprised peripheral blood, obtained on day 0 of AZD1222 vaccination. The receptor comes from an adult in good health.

CDR3: CASSEGEVSLSGNTIYF. For the CDR3, the DNA is TGTGCCAGCAGTGAAGGGGAGGTATCACTCTCTGGAAACACCATATATTTT. The chain couples TRBV6-1 to TRBJ1-3; no clear D. The CDR3 totals 17 residues. Germline lookup yields CDR1 MNHNS and CDR2 SASEGT. V was trimmed by 1 base and J by 0 bases, leaving 13 bases between them.